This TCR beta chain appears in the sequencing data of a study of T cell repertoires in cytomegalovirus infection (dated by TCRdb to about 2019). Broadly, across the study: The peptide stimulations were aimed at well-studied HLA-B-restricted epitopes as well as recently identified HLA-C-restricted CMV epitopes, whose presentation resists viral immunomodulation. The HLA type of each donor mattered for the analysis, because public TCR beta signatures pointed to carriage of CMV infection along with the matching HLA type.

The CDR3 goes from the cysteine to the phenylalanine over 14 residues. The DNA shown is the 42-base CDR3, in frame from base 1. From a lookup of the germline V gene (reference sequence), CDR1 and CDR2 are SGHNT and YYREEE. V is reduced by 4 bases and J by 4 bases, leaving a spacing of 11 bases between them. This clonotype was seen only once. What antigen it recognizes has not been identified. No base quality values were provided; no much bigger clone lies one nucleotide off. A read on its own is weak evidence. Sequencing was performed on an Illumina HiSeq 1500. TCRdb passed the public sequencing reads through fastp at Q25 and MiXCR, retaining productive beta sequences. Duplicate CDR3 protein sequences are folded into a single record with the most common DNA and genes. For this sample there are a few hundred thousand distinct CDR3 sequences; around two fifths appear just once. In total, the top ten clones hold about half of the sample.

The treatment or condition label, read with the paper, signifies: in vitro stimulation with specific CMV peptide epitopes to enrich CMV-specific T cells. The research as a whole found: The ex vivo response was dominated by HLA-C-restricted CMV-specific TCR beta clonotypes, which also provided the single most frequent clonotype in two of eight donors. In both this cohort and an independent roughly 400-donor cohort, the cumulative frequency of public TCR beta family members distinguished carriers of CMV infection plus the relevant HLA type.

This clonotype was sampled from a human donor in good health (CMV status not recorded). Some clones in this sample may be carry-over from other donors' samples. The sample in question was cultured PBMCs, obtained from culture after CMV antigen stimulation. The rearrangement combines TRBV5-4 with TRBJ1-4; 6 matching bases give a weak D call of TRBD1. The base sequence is TGTGCCAGCAGCCTGGACAGCATTAATGAAAAACTGTTTTTT. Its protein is CASSLDSINEKLFF. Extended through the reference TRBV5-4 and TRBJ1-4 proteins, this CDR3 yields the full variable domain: ETGVTQSPTHLIKTRGQQVTLRCSSQSGHNTVSWYQQALGQGPQFIFQYYREEENGRGNFPPRFSGLQFPNYSSELNVNALELDDSALYLCASSLDSINEKLFFGSGTQLSVL.